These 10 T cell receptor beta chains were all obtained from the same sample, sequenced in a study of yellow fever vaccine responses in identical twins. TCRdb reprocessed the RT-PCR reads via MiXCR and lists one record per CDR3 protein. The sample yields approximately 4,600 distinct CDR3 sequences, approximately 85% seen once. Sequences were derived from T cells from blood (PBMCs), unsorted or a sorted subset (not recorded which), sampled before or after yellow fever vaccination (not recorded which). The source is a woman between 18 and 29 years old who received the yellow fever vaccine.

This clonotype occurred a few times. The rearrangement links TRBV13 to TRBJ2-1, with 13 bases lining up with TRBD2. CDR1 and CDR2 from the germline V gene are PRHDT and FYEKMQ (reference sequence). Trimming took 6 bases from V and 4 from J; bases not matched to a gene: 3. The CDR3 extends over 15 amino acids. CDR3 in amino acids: CASRALAGGYNEQFF. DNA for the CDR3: TGTGCCAGCAGGGCACTAGCGGGAGGGTACAATGAGCAGTTCTTC.

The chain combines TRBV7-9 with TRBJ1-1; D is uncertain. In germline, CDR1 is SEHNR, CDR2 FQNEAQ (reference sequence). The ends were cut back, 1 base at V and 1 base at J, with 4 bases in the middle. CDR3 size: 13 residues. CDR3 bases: TGTGCCAGCAGCTTAGTTGGGAACACTGAAGCTTTCTTT. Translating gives CASSLVGNTEAFF.

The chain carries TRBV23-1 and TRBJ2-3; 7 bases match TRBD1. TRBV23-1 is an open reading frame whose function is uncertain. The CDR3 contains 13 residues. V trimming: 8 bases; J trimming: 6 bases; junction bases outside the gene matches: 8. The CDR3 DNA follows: TGCGCCAGCGGACGACAGGGTTTTGATACGCAGTATTTT. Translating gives CASGRQGFDTQYF.

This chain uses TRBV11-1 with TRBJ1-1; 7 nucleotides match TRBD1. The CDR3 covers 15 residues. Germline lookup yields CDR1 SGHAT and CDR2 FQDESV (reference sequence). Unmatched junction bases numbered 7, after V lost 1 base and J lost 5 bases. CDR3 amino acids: CASSLGTGEVTEAFF. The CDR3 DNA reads TGTGCCAGCAGCTTAGGTACAGGGGAAGTAACTGAAGCTTTCTTT.

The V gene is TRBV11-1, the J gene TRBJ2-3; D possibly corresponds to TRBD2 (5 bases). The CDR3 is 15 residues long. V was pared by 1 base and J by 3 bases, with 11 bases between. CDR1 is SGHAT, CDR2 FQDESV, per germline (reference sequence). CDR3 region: CASSLEGLATDTQYF. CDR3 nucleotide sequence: TGTGCCAGCAGCTTAGAGGGTCTAGCAACAGATACGCAGTATTTT.

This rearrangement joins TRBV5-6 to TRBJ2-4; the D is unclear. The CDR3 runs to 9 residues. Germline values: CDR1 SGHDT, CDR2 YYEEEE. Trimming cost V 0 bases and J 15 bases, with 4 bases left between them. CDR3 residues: CASSLGLYF. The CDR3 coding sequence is TGTGCCAGCAGCTTGGGGTTGTACTTC.

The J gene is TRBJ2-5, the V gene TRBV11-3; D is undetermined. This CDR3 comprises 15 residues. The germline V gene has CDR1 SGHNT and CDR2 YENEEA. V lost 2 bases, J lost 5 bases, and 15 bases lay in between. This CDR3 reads CASSLSGVQVETQYF. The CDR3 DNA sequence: TGTGCCAGCAGCTTATCAGGTGTTCAAGTGGAGACCCAGTACTTC.

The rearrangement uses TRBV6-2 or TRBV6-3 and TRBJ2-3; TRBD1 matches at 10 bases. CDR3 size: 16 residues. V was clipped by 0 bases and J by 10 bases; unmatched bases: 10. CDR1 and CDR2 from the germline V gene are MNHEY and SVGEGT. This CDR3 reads CASSYSPGQGSWSQYF. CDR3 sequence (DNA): TGTGCCAGCAGTTACTCACCGGGACAGGGGTCTTGGTCGCAGTATTTT.

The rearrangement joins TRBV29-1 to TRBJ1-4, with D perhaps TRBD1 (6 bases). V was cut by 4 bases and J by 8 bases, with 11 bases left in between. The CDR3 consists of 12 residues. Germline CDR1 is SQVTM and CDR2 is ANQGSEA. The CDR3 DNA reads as TGCAGCGTTGTGTCAGGGGCAGAAAAACTGTTTTTT. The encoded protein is CSVVSGAEKLFF.

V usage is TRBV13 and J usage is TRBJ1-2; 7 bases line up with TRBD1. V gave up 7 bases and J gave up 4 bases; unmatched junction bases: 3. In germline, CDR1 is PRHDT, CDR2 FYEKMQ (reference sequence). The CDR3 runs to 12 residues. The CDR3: CASIRTGYGYTF. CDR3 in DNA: TGTGCCAGCATTAGGACAGGCTATGGCTACACCTTC.